One and the same sample provided the 22 T cell receptor beta chains below, sequenced in a study of T cells in Graves' hyperthyroidism and ophthalmopathy. The source material, RNA transcripts, was used to amplify TCR beta CDR3 regions. The HTBI set primed first-round TCR CDR3 RT-PCR. MiXCR, applied by TCRdb to the multiplex PCR reads, yields one record per CDR3 protein. Here the sample spans roughly 700,000 distinct CDR3 sequences, 17% being singletons. The sample consisted of blood. These receptors originate from a man between 45 and 60 years old with Graves' hyperthyroidism.

V and J are TRBV18 and TRBJ2-2; 9 nucleotides agree with TRBD2. J lost 2 bases, V lost 6 bases, and 10 bases had no gene match. The CDR3 totals 17 residues. Germline loops: CDR1 KGHSH, CDR2 LQKENI. The CDR3 loop is CASSRDPSGINTGELFF. CDR3 bases: TGTGCCAGCTCTCGTGACCCTAGCGGGATAAACACCGGGGAGCTGTTTTTT.

Regarding this clonotype: A junction end diverges from the germline sequence, so it may reflect a read error. The CDR3 bases are TGCAGTGCTAGAGTCCGCAGGGGGCCGACAGATACGCAGAATTTT. Its translation is CSARVRRGPTDTQNF. The chain employs TRBV20-1 and TRBJ2-3; 8 bases line up with TRBD1. CDR3 length equals 15 residues. CDR1 is DFQATT and CDR2 is SNEGSKA in the germline V gene (reference sequence).

In this sample, this clonotype turned up a few times. The V and J genes are TRBV19 and TRBJ2-7; unclear D gene. The CDR3 is 13 amino acids. The germline V gene has CDR1 LNHDA and CDR2 SQIVND (reference sequence). V was cut by 3 bases and J by 4 bases, with 10 bases left in between. In nucleotides, the CDR3 is TGTGCCAGTAGTATTTCTGGATTTTACGAGCAGTACTTC. This sequence encodes CASSISGFYEQYF.

V is TRBV5-1 and J is TRBJ1-1, with no clear D. Per the germline V gene, CDR1 is SGHRS and CDR2 is YFSETQ. V was trimmed by 4 bases and J by 6 bases, leaving 19 bases between them. CDR3 size: 15 residues. CDR3 sequence reads: CASSPRWGFNAEAFF. The CDR3 DNA reads as TGCGCCAGCAGCCCCAGGTGGGGATTCAACGCTGAAGCTTTCTTT.

In this sample, this clonotype turned up a few times. The chain is built from TRBV6-1 and TRBJ2-7; unclear D gene. Trimming left V 6 bases short and J 0 bases short, with 12 bases between. Germline V gene lookup returns CDR1 MNHNS and CDR2 SASEGT. CDR3 size: 14 residues. This CDR3 reads CASRPGPLSYEQYF. Written as DNA, the CDR3 is TGTGCCAGCAGACCCGGGCCGCTCTCCTACGAGCAGTACTTC.

The sample holds many counts of this clonotype. V usage is TRBV3-1 and J usage is TRBJ2-7; 10 nucleotides match TRBD1. Per the germline V gene, CDR1 is LGHDT and CDR2 is YNNKEL (reference sequence). CDR3 length: 15 amino acids. V lost 4 bases to trimming and J lost 4 bases; unmatched junction nucleotides: 7. The CDR3, as DNA: TGTGCCAGCAGCCTACCCGGGACAGGGGTATACGAGCAGTACTTC. It translates to CASSLPGTGVYEQYF.

This clonotype was recorded only once. The J gene is TRBJ2-7, the V gene TRBV12-3 or TRBV12-4, with D possibly being TRBD1 (5 bases). V shed 2 bases and J shed 4 bases, with 12 bases lying between them. This CDR3 comprises 14 residues. CDR3 protein: CASSLSGFAYEQYF. The CDR3 DNA is TGTGCCAGCAGTTTATCAGGGTTCGCGTACGAGCAGTACTTC.

This clonotype was picked up many times. The CDR3 here is CASSPGLAGTTYEQYF. CDR3 sequence (DNA): TGTGCCAGCAGCCCGGGACTAGCGGGAACTACCTACGAGCAGTACTTC. The V gene is TRBV7-2, the J gene TRBJ2-7; TRBD2 matches 13 bases. V was pared by 5 bases and J by 2 bases, with 6 bases of the junction left unmatched. Germline CDR1 SGHTA, CDR2 FQGNSA. The CDR3 contains 16 residues. Full variable domain (missing parts from reference TRBV7-2 and TRBJ2-7): GAGVSQSPSNKVTEKGKDVELRCDPISGHTALYWYRQSLGQGLEFLIYFQGNSAPDKSGLPSDRFSAERTGGSVSTLTIQRTQQEDSAVYLCASSPGLAGTTYEQYFGPGTRLTVT.

As for this clonotype: This CDR3 is missing its conserved last phenylalanine or tryptophan, likely due to a read error. The CDR3 nucleotides are TGTGCCAGCAGTTTATGGTCCCTAGCGGGAGACGGGTACACCGGGGAGCTGTTTTGT. Its translation is CASSLWSLAGDGYTGELFC. J is TRBJ2-2 and V is TRBV28; 10 bases are shared with TRBD2. J was trimmed by 3 bases and V by 0 bases; bases with no gene match: 10. Germline V CDR1 and CDR2: MDHEN, SYDVKM. The CDR3 has 19 amino acids.

This chain links TRBV5-1 with TRBJ1-1; 11 bases map to TRBD1. Unmatched junction bases numbered 24, after V lost 5 bases and J lost 6 bases. Germline V gene data show CDR1 as SGHRS and CDR2 as YFSETQ. The CDR3 runs 20 residues. CDR3 in amino acids: CASRLLSERDRGIGRAEAFF. The CDR3 coding sequence is TGCGCCAGCAGATTGTTATCGGAGAGGGACAGGGGGATAGGTAGGGCTGAAGCTTTCTTT.

The rearrangement uses TRBV2 and TRBJ2-7; D not certain. The CDR3 covers 16 residues. Between the trimmed V and J ends, which lost 1 base and 5 bases, there was a span of 18 bases. Germline V gene lookup returns CDR1 SNHLY and CDR2 FYNNEI. CDR3 bases: TGTGCCAGCAGTGAAGGAGGTACATCGGCGGTTAACGAGCAGTACTTC. It translates to CASSEGGTSAVNEQYF.

The table lists this clonotype with many counts. The chain uses TRBV27 and TRBJ2-7, with no clear D. V was clipped by 5 bases and J by 2 bases, with 10 bases between them. The germline V gene has CDR1 MNHEY and CDR2 SMNVEV (reference sequence). There are 13 residues in the CDR3. CDR3 loop: CASSVGQAYEQYF. The CDR3, as DNA: TGTGCCAGCAGTGTCGGCCAGGCCTACGAGCAGTACTTC.

This clonotype was seen only a few times. CDR3 nucleotide sequence: TGTGCCAGCTCACGTCGGACAGGGAGTTATTATGGCTACACCTTC. Translating gives CASSRRTGSYYGYTF. The rearrangement joins TRBV18 to TRBJ1-2; 8 positions match TRBD1. V was clipped by 4 bases and J by 5 bases; unmatched bases: 9. Germline values: CDR1 KGHSH, CDR2 LQKENI. The CDR3 is 15 amino acids.

There are a few counts of this clonotype. The V gene is TRBV20-1, the J gene TRBJ1-1; no definite D call. CDR1 is DFQATT, CDR2 SNEGSKA, per germline (reference sequence). Trimming removed 0 bases at V and 6 bases at J, with 17 bases between. CDR3 length: 15 residues. This CDR3 is CSARDPSVGFPEAFF. In nucleotides, the CDR3 is TGCAGTGCTAGAGATCCTTCTGTGGGGTTCCCTGAAGCTTTCTTT.

The V and J genes are TRBV20-1 and TRBJ2-1; D remains ambiguous. Germline CDR1 is DFQATT and CDR2 is SNEGSKA (reference sequence). V was clipped by 3 bases and J by 9 bases, with 15 bases between them. The CDR3 spans 13 residues. CDR3 sequence (DNA): TGCAGTGCTAGTTCAGGTCTGAGAGCTGAGCAGTTCTTC. Its translation: CSASSGLRAEQFF.

This clonotype was picked up many times. The rearrangement uses TRBV11-2 and TRBJ1-2; D is perhaps TRBD1 (6 bases). The ends were cut back, 5 bases at V and 0 bases at J, with 13 bases in the middle. Germline V gives CDR1 SGHAT, CDR2 FQNNGV. This CDR3 has 15 residues. The CDR3 loop is CASSRVGHTNYGYTF. The CDR3 DNA is TGTGCCAGCAGCCGCGTGGGACACACTAACTATGGCTACACCTTC.

V gene TRBV12-5 combines with J gene TRBJ2-3; 14 bases are shared with TRBD2. Germline-derived CDR1 and CDR2 are LGHNT and FRNRAP. V was clipped by 3 bases and J by 1 base; unmatched bases: 12. The CDR3 length is 20 residues. CDR3 sequence: CASGFNPGTSGSVGTDTQYF. The CDR3 DNA reads as TGTGCTAGTGGTTTCAATCCCGGGACTAGCGGGAGCGTCGGCACAGATACGCAGTATTTT. Based on the CDR3 plus reference TRBV12-5 and TRBJ2-3, the full variable domain is DARVTQTPRHKVTEMGQEVTMRCQPILGHNTVFWYRQTMMQGLELLAYFRNRAPLDDSGMPKDRFSAEMPDATLATLKIQPSEPRDSAVYFCASGFNPGTSGSVGTDTQYFGPGTRLTVL.

This clonotype was seen many times. J is TRBJ1-1 and V is TRBV28; 11 bases match TRBD1. With 8 bases clipped from V and 3 bases from J, the junction kept 11 bases outside the gene matches. CDR3 length equals 16 residues. Germline loops: CDR1 MDHEN, CDR2 SYDVKM. The CDR3 sequence is CASGPGQGGRYTEAFF. The CDR3, as DNA: TGTGCCAGCGGCCCGGGACAGGGGGGAAGGTACACTGAAGCTTTCTTT. Complete variable domain (other parts from reference TRBV28 and TRBJ1-1): DVKVTQSSRYLVKRTGEKVFLECVQDMDHENMFWYRQDPGLGLRLIYFSYDVKMKEKGDIPEGYSVSREKKERFSLILESASTNQTSMYLCASGPGQGGRYTEAFFGQGTRLTVV.

This clonotype was recorded at least ten times. V usage is TRBV27 and J usage is TRBJ2-2, with 8 bases lining up with TRBD1. Germline assignment: CDR1 MNHEY and CDR2 SMNVEV (reference sequence). The length of the CDR3 is 13 residues. V gave up 5 bases and J gave up 6 bases; unmatched junction bases: 2. CDR3 amino acids: CASSMTGAGELFF. As DNA, the CDR3 is TGTGCCAGCAGTATGACAGGGGCCGGGGAGCTGTTTTTT.

This clonotype showed up just a few times. DNA for the CDR3: TGTGCCAGCACAAAGGACAGGGTGGGCACCGGGGAGCTGTTTTTT. This translates into CASTKDRVGTGELFF. The chain employs TRBV3-1 and TRBJ2-2; 8 bases agree with TRBD1. J lost 4 bases, V lost 7 bases, and 8 bases had no gene match. Germline V lookup: CDR1 LGHDT, CDR2 YNNKEL (reference sequence). This CDR3 is 15 amino acids long.

There are a few counts of this clonotype. The gene calls are TRBV24-1 and TRBJ2-7, with a tentative D call TRBD2 (6 bases). The V and J ends lost 2 bases and 1 base respectively, with 11 bases between them. CDR1 and CDR2 from the germline V gene are KGHDR and SFDVKD. The CDR3 sequence is 15 residues long. CDR3 sequence (DNA): TGTGCCACCAGTGATTGGGACTCACCTTCCTACGAGCAGTACTTC. Translated: CATSDWDSPSYEQYF.

This clonotype has only a few counts. Here the CDR3 reads CASSQQGDGYTF. The CDR3 DNA follows: TGTGCCAGCAGCCAACAGGGAGATGGCTACACCTTC. The chain joins TRBV28 to TRBJ1-2; a weak D match, TRBD1 (6 bases). The CDR3 is 12 residues long. V lost 6 bases and J lost 6, with 11 bases in between. The germline V gene has CDR1 MDHEN and CDR2 SYDVKM.